This TCR beta chain was recovered during a study of human T cells and chemical hapten exposure. Points from the study as a whole: Expanded TCRs showed more large CDR3 clusters than pre-sensitization or healthy control sets. The study found that DPC sensitization did not change TCRs above 1 in 1000 frequency.

A note on this clonotype: Its target is not known.

The CDR3 covers 16 residues. CDR1 SGHRS and CDR2 YFSETQ come from the germline V gene. The germline V and J ends were trimmed by 0 bases and 2 bases, with 14 bases remaining between them. The time point is: pre-sensitization, week 0. As to treatment: therapeutic diphenylcyclopropenone sensitization with weekly scalp DPC. People who gave samples had alopecia, were 18 to 70 years old, and were suitable for DPC. Individual cDNA molecules received unique molecular identifiers in the library. TCRdb fed the RACE reads into MiXCR, producing one record per CDR3 protein. The data contain some 110,000 distinct CDR3 sequences, 9% to 15% of them singletons.

The chain has TRBV5-1 and TRBJ1-1; D possibly corresponds to TRBD1 (5 bases). Source: whole blood, taken in connection with sensitization to the hapten diphenylcyclopropenone (DPC). This TCR derives from a woman in her forties or fifties with alopecia areata. Some clones in this sample may be carry-over from other donors' samples. Written as DNA, the CDR3 is TGCGCCAGCAGCTTGGTTGCGGGGGTGACTAACACTGAAGCTTTCTTT. Amino acid sequence: CASSLVAGVTNTEAFF.